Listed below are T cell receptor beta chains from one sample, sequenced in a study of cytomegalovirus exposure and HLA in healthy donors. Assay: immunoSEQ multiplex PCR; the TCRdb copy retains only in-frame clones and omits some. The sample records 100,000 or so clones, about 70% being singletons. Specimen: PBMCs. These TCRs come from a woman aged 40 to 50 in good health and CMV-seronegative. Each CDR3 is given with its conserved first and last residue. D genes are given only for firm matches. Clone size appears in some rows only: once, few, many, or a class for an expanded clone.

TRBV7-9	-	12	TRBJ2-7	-	TGTGCCAGCGCCAGGGTTTCCTACGAGCAGTACTTC	CASARVSYEQYF
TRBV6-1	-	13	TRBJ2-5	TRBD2	TGTGCCAGCACCCTAGCGGGGCAAGAGACCCAGTACTTC	CASTLAGQETQYF
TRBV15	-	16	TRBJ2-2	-	TGTGCCACCAGCAGAGGCGATGGTGGGAGCACCGGGGAGCTGTTTTTT	CATSRGDGGSTGELFF
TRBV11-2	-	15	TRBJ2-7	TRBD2	TGTGCCAGCAGCTTCGGTAGCGGGTTCTCCTACGAGCAGTACTTC	CASSFGSGFSYEQYF
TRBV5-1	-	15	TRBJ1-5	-	TGCGCCAGCAGCTTGGACGGGGGTCCTAGCCAGCCCCAGCATTTT	CASSLDGGPSQPQHF
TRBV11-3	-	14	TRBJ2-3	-	TGTGCCAGCAGCTTGGGTGGAGAAGCAGATACGCAGTATTTT	CASSLGGEADTQYF
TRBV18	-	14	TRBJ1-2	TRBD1	TGTGCCAGCTCACCGGGGACAGGGGGCTATGGCTACACCTTC	CASSPGTGGYGYTF
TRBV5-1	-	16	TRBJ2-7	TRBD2	TGCGCCAGCAGAATCGCCGGGACTAGCGGAACCTACGAGCAGTACTTC	CASRIAGTSGTYEQYF
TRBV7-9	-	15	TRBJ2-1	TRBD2	TGTTCCAGCAGCCTCTTGGGACTAGCGGACAATGAGCAGTTCTTC	CSSSLLGLADNEQFF
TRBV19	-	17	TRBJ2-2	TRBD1	TGTGCCAGTAGTATTATCTCCCCGACAGGGATGGCCGGGGAGCTGTTTTTT	CASSIISPTGMAGELFF
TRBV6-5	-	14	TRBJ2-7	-	TGTGCCAGCAGTCGCACGTTTAGCTCCTACGAGCAGTACTTC	CASSRTFSSYEQYF
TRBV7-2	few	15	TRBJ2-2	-	TGTGCCAGCAGCTTTGGGACTGCTAACACCGGGGAGCTGTTTTTT	CASSFGTANTGELFF
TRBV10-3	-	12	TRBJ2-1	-	TGTGCCATCATGGGAGACCACAATGAGCAGTTCTTC	CAIMGDHNEQFF
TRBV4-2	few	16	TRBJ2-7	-	TGTGCCAGCAGCCAAGAGAATAGCGAAATCGCCTACGAGCAGTACTTC	CASSQENSEIAYEQYF
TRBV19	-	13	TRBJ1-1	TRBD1	TGTGCCAGTAGTCTCCAGGGGGGCACTGAAGCTTTCTTT	CASSLQGGTEAFF